This is a list of T cell receptor beta chains from one sample in a study of CD8 T cells in Susac syndrome. One entry per CDR3 protein, called by TCRdb with MiXCR from the immunoSEQ multiplex PCR reads. The repertoire consists of roughly 130,000 distinct CDR3 sequences, with around 94% occurring once and the leading ten covering approximately 0.12%. Sequenced material: CD4+ T cells from PBMCs. The receptors stem from a human donor with multiple sclerosis. Both conserved end residues are part of each CDR3. A D gene is named only where the DNA matches it firmly. Expanded clones are given a class, and other clones once, few, many or no size at all.

v_gene	j_gene	d_gene	abundance	len	CDR3nt	CDR3aa
TRBV25-1	TRBJ1-2	.	.	15	TGTGCCAGCAGTCAAACCTCGGGGGGAAACTATGGCTACACCTTC	CASSQTSGGNYGYTF
TRBV4-2	TRBJ1-5	.	.	17	TGTGCCAGCAGCCAAGATCAAGGAACAGGCCCTCATCAGCCCCAGCATTTT	CASSQDQGTGPHQPQHF
TRBV18	TRBJ1-2	TRBD1	.	14	TGTGCCAGCTCACGGGAACAGGGGAACGGCGGCTACACCTTC	CASSREQGNGGYTF
TRBV5-4	TRBJ2-5	TRBD2	.	19	TGTGCCAGCAGCCCCCCCGCGGGACTAGCGGGAGGGGAAATAAAGACCCAGTACTTC	CASSPPAGLAGGEIKTQYF
TRBV6-2/TRBV6-3	TRBJ1-5	.	.	13	TGTGCCAGCAGCGAACAGGGTCAGGAGCCCCAGCATTTT	CASSEQGQEPQHF
TRBV27	TRBJ2-2	.	.	15	TGTGCCAGCAGTTTAGGATTGGCGAACACCGGGGAGCTGTTTTTT	CASSLGLANTGELFF
TRBV6-6	TRBJ1-2	.	once	14	TGTGCCAGCAGTTACGGCGCGGACTTAAGAGGCTACACCTTC	CASSYGADLRGYTF
TRBV5-1	TRBJ2-1	.	.	14	TGCGCCAGCAGCTTGAACAGGATTCGCTCTGAGCAGTTCTTC	CASSLNRIRSEQFF
TRBV4-3	TRBJ1-1	.	.	11	TGCGCCAGCAGGCACAACACTGAAGCTTTCTTT	CASRHNTEAFF
TRBV2	TRBJ2-2	.	.	15	TGTGCCAGCAGTGAAGTTCCCACAGGGACCGGGGAGCTGTTTTTT	CASSEVPTGTGELFF
TRBV27	TRBJ2-7	TRBD2	.	11	TGTGCCAGCGGGGGGGTCTACGAGCAGTACTTC	CASGGVYEQYF
TRBV5-1	TRBJ2-7	.	.	14	TGCGCCAGCAGCTTGGAGATAAGCCGCTACGAGCAGTACTTC	CASSLEISRYEQYF
TRBV14	TRBJ1-2	.	.	14	TGTGCCAGCAGCACCCACGACAGAAAAGATGGCTACACCTTC	CASSTHDRKDGYTF
TRBV7-9	TRBJ1-2	.	.	13	TGTGCCAGCAGCCGGACCAACGCGGGCGGCTACACCTTC	CASSRTNAGGYTF
TRBV3-1	TRBJ2-1	TRBD2	.	16	TGTGCCAGCAGCCGCACGGCGGGGGGTGGGAATAATGAGCAGTTCTTC	CASSRTAGGGNNEQFF
TRBV2	TRBJ1-1	TRBD1	.	15	TGTGCCAGCGGACAGGGAACGAGGATGAACACTGAAGCTTTCTTT	CASGQGTRMNTEAFF
TRBV27	TRBJ1-2	.	.	13	TGTGCCAGCAGTCCGACGGGCTTTGACGGCTACACCTTC	CASSPTGFDGYTF
TRBV5-4	TRBJ1-1	.	few	13	TGTGCCAGCAGCTCGGCAGGGGACACTGAAGCTTTCTTT	CASSSAGDTEAFF
TRBV6-6	TRBJ1-4	.	.	11	TGTGCCAGCGGGGGTAATGAAAAACTGTTTTTT	CASGGNEKLFF
TRBV12-3/TRBV12-4	TRBJ2-7	.	.	14	TGTGCCAGCAGCAAAGGACACAGCTCCTACGAGCAGTACTTC	CASSKGHSSYEQYF
TRBV10-3	TRBJ1-4	.	once	14	TGTGCCATCAGTGAGGGACAGCAAAATGAAAAACTGTTTTTT	CAISEGQQNEKLFF
TRBV11-2	TRBJ2-3	.	.	12	TGTGCCAGCAGATCTTCCGGGACCCTGCAGTATTTT	CASRSSGTLQYF
TRBV6-5	TRBJ2-1	TRBD1	.	15	TGTGCCAGCAGTTACTGGACAGGAATATACAATGAGCAGTTCTTC	CASSYWTGIYNEQFF
TRBV19	TRBJ1-2	.	.	12	TGTGCCAGTAGTCTATGGCCCAATGGCTACACCTTC	CASSLWPNGYTF
TRBV7-9	TRBJ1-1	.	.	10	TGTGCCAGCGGGGGCACTGAAGCTTTCTTT	CASGGTEAFF
TRBV11-1	TRBJ2-1	TRBD1	.	13	TGTGCCAGCAGCCCTAACCGGGACAGTGAGCAGTTCTTC	CASSPNRDSEQFF
TRBV7-2	TRBJ2-7	TRBD2	.	13	TGTGCCAGCAGCGTCACTAGCGGGGGGAAGCAGTACTTC	CASSVTSGGKQYF